Below, 3 T cell receptor beta chains from the same sample are listed, as sequenced in a study of T cell responses to AZD1222 COVID-19 vaccine. The repertoire was sequenced with immunoSEQ multiplex PCR; TCRdb's copy has only in-frame clones and lacks some. This sample has about 160,000 clones; roughly nine tenths occur once, and the top ten carry 5.1%. This specimen consisted of peripheral blood, obtained on day 0 of AZD1222 vaccination. The receptor source for this set is an adult in good health.

The rearrangement links TRBV28 to TRBJ1-2; 8 bases fit TRBD1. The V gene's germline CDR1 is MDHEN and CDR2 SYDVKM. This CDR3 region has 14 residues. Trimming at V came to 8 bases and at J to 2 bases, leaving 7 bases not matched to a gene. CDR3 in DNA: TGTGCCAGCGCGGCAGGGGGCGCGAACTATGGCTACACCTTC. Translated: CASAAGGANYGYTF.

The chain carries TRBV5-1 and TRBJ1-4; D is perhaps TRBD1 (5 bases). The ends were cut back, 0 bases at V and 7 bases at J, with 7 bases in the middle. The CDR3 loop spans 13 amino acids. Germline V gene data show CDR1 as SGHRS and CDR2 as YFSETQ. The CDR3 loop is CASSLGTGEKLFF. DNA of the CDR3: TGCGCCAGCAGCTTGGGCACAGGTGAAAAACTGTTTTTT. The variable domain in full, completed from reference TRBV5-1 and TRBJ1-4, reads KAGVTQTPRYLIKTRGQQVTLSCSPISGHRSVSWYQQTPGQGLQFLFEYFSETQRNKGNFPGRFSGRQFSNSRSEMNVSTLELGDSALYLCASSLGTGEKLFFGSGTQLSVL.

The chain links TRBV2 to TRBJ2-5; 10 bases line up with TRBD2. The CDR3 covers 18 residues. Trimming at V came to 7 bases and at J to 4 bases, leaving 18 bases not matched to a gene. The V gene's germline CDR1 is SNHLY and CDR2 FYNNEI. The CDR3 coding sequence is TGTGCCAGCACCACCCGGCTAGCGGGAGCGACCGGGGGAGAGACCCAGTACTTC. This encodes CASTTRLAGATGGETQYF.